This T cell receptor (beta chain) appears in the sequencing data of a study of breast tumors, draining lymph nodes, adjacent tissues. The lymph nodes were axillary draining lymph nodes from breast cancer patients. TCRdb re-analysed the multiplex PCR reads in MiXCR, keeping a single row per CDR3 protein. The data show 120,000 to 150,000 distinct CDR3 sequences, about 33% seen once. With regard to this clonotype: Its specificity is not known. A much larger clone lies a single base off, so this may be a read error.

Germline V gene data show CDR1 as DFQATT and CDR2 as SNEGSKA (reference sequence). CDR3 length equals 11 residues. Points from the study as a whole: Tumor repertoires ranked between lymph nodes and nontumor tissue in diversity, with V and J gene preferences. Luminal-like breast cancer showed significantly higher tumor–nontumor repertoire similarity than basal-like. Data fit most tumor T cells coming from lymph node, expanding in tumor.

The genes are TRBV20-1 and TRBJ2-5; 7 positions agree with TRBD2. This TCR was recovered from a female donor with breast cancer. Some clones in this sample may be carry-over from other donors' samples. The specimen was axillary lymph node tissue. CDR3 nucleotide sequence: TGCAGTGCGCCCAGTAGCGGGCGTCGGTCCTTC. Protein product: CSAPSSGRRSF.